Following are 26 T cell receptor beta chains from one sample sequenced in a study of T-cell reconstitution after alpha-beta-depleted transplantation in children. This sample's TCRbeta library carried unique molecular identifier barcodes. TCRdb used MiXCR to reprocess the PCR reads, holding one entry per CDR3 protein. The profile shows more than 200,000 distinct CDR3 sequences, 20% to 30% of them singletons. The sample in question was PBMCs, mostly from graft donor cells, obtained 360 days after TCRalphabeta/CD19-depleted stem cell transplant. The receptor source for this set is a female patient aged 2-9 years who had a stem cell transplant for congenital amegakaryocytic thrombocytopenia, so the T cells may come from the graft donor.

This chain links TRBV28 with TRBJ2-3; 10 bases line up with TRBD2. Germline V gene data show CDR1 as MDHEN and CDR2 as SYDVKM. The junction had 9 bases not matched to a gene; V was cut back by 3 bases and J by 6 bases. This CDR3 region has 16 residues. This chain's CDR3 is CASSFPSLAGVDTQYF. The CDR3 bases are TGTGCCAGCAGTTTTCCGTCTCTAGCGGGGGTCGATACGCAGTATTTT.

This sequence joins TRBV5-1 and TRBJ2-5, with D tentatively TRBD2 (7 bases). Between the trimmed V and J ends, which lost 4 bases and 5 bases, there was a span of 21 bases. This CDR3 is 16 amino acids long. Germline V gene lookup returns CDR1 SGHRS and CDR2 YFSETQ. CDR3 sequence reads: CASSPTLGGGGETQYF. The CDR3 DNA follows: TGCGCCAGCAGCCCCACTTTAGGGGGGGGCGGCGAGACCCAGTACTTC.

This clonotype has just a few counts. This sequence joins TRBV4-1 and TRBJ2-1, with D unclear. V was pared by 4 bases and J by 7 bases, with 23 bases between. The CDR3 totals 17 residues. Germline CDR1 is MGHRA and CDR2 is YSYEKL. The CDR3 is CASSRSMDVYNRNEQFF. CDR3 nucleotide sequence: TGCGCCAGCAGCCGGAGTATGGATGTGTACAATCGGAATGAGCAGTTCTTC.

The rearrangement links TRBV29-1 to TRBJ2-7, with TRBD2 matching 8 bases. Germline CDR1 SQVTM, CDR2 ANQGSEA. J was trimmed by 5 bases and V by 4 bases; bases with no gene match: 7. The CDR3 runs to 13 residues. The CDR3 nucleotides read TGCAGCGTTGGGGCGCTAGCGGGTAACGAGCAGTACTTC. This sequence encodes CSVGALAGNEQYF.

The table lists this clonotype with a few counts. The V and J genes are TRBV3-1 and TRBJ2-7; D is ambiguous. Germline CDR1 LGHDT, CDR2 YNNKEL (reference sequence). The CDR3 extends over 13 amino acids. V lost 3 bases and J lost 2, with 8 bases in between. DNA of the CDR3: TGTGCCAGCAGCCATTTCGCCGCCTACGAGCAGTACTTC. This codes for CASSHFAAYEQYF.

This chain joins TRBV12-3 or TRBV12-4 and TRBJ2-7; D is uncertain. This CDR3 has 12 amino acids. Trimming removed 8 bases at V and 5 bases at J, with 13 bases between. This CDR3 reads CASSKGWDEQYF. The DNA for the CDR3 is TGTGCCAGCTCAAAAGGGTGGGACGAGCAGTACTTC.

The table lists this clonotype with a few counts. The rearrangement uses TRBV12-3 or TRBV12-4 and TRBJ2-7; 8 bases are shared with TRBD1. The CDR3 has 12 amino acids. V shed 8 bases, J shed 3 bases, and the junction held 3 bases outside the gene matches. CDR3 sequence (DNA): TGTGCCAGCGGGGGGACAGGCTACGAGCAGTACTTC. Translated: CASGGTGYEQYF.

This clonotype occurred many times. V and J are TRBV5-1 and TRBJ2-3; D perhaps matches TRBD1 (5 bases). Germline lookup yields CDR1 SGHRS and CDR2 YFSETQ. CDR3 length equals 16 residues. Trimming cost V 0 bases and J 3 bases, with 14 bases left between them. CDR3 loop: CASSLVGHQATDTQYF. CDR3 bases: TGCGCCAGCAGCTTGGTGGGGCATCAAGCGACAGATACGCAGTATTTT.

The chain employs TRBV19 and TRBJ1-6, with D uncertain. Germline-derived CDR1 and CDR2 are LNHDA and SQIVND (reference sequence). Trimming left V 3 bases short and J 14 bases short, with 11 bases between. The CDR3 covers 12 residues. The CDR3 DNA follows: TGTGCCAGTAGTATCGGGGAGGAGGCCCTCCACTTT. Protein sequence: CASSIGEEALHF.

At least ten counts were recorded for this clonotype. V usage is TRBV7-2 and J usage is TRBJ2-7; no clear D gene. V shed 2 bases and J shed 0 bases, with 8 bases lying between them. The CDR3 contains 14 residues. CDR1 is SGHTA and CDR2 is FQGNSA in the germline V gene. The CDR3 loop reads CASSLLRSSYEQYF. As DNA, the CDR3 is TGTGCCAGCAGCTTATTGCGCAGCTCCTACGAGCAGTACTTC.

This clonotype turned up a few times. The chain links TRBV27 to TRBJ1-2, with D possibly matching TRBD1 (6 bases). Trimming left V 5 bases short and J 8 bases short, with 21 bases between. Per the germline V gene, CDR1 is MNHEY and CDR2 is SMNVEV (reference sequence). The CDR3 runs 15 residues. CDR3 sequence (DNA): TGTGCCAGCAGTCCAAGGACAGAGAGGACGGGGGGCTACACCTTC. It encodes CASSPRTERTGGYTF.

In its sample, this clonotype was seen a few times. The V gene is TRBV7-9, the J gene TRBJ2-5; TRBD2 aligns across 9 bases. Germline V gene sequence: CDR1 SEHNR, CDR2 FQNEAQ (reference sequence). V trimming: 4 bases; J trimming: 4 bases; junction bases outside the gene matches: 7. This CDR3 has 15 residues. Written as DNA, the CDR3 is TGTGCCAGCAGCTATAGCGGGAGTAGGCCAGAGACCCAGTACTTC. Its protein is CASSYSGSRPETQYF.

This clonotype occurred many times. This chain connects TRBV29-1 to TRBJ2-7; weak D call: TRBD2 (6 bases). This CDR3 contains 13 residues. Germline-derived CDR1 and CDR2 are SQVTM and ANQGSEA. Trimming took off 7 bases at V and 4 bases at J, with 17 bases between the two ends. CDR3 nucleotides: TGCAGCGCCGGTGGAGGGACCGCGTACGAGCAGTACTTC. Protein sequence: CSAGGGTAYEQYF.

Here the CDR3 reads CASSQVQGRVAKLFF. CDR3 nucleotide sequence: TGTGCCAGCAGCCAAGTTCAGGGCAGGGTGGCAAAACTGTTTTTT. The rearrangement joins TRBV4-2 to TRBJ1-4; D may be TRBD1 (5 bases). The CDR3 runs 15 residues. Looked up from germline, CDR1 is LGHNA and CDR2 is YNFKEQ. V was shortened by 1 base and J by 10 bases, with 16 bases between the two germline ends.

The rearrangement uses TRBV11-2 and TRBJ2-3; D possibly matches TRBD1 or TRBD2 (5 bases each). The germline V and J ends were trimmed by 5 bases and 2 bases, with 17 bases remaining between them. This CDR3 has 16 residues. CDR1 and CDR2 (germline): SGHAT, FQNNGV. CDR3 nucleotide sequence: TGTGCCAGCAGCCCCTCCTGGGGGTCGTACACAGATACGCAGTATTTT. Translated, it gives CASSPSWGSYTDTQYF.

The V gene is TRBV24-1, the J gene TRBJ2-1; D unclear. V lost 4 bases and J lost 6, with 3 bases in between. The germline CDR1 and CDR2 sequences are KGHDR and SFDVKD. The CDR3 is 11 amino acids. In DNA, the CDR3 is TGTGCCACCAGTGAGCCCAATGAGCAGTTCTTC. This gives the protein CATSEPNEQFF.

This clonotype was found many times. The rearrangement joins TRBV2 to TRBJ2-2, with D tentatively TRBD2 (7 bases). The germline V gene encodes CDR1 SNHLY and CDR2 FYNNEI. This CDR3 is 16 amino acids long. Trimming shortened V by 6 bases and J by 6 bases, and 20 bases separated the two germline ends. CDR3 in DNA: TGTGCCAGCAGCAACCAGGGAGGGGGTTCGGCCGGGGAGCTGTTTTTT. Protein product: CASSNQGGGSAGELFF.

The V and J genes are TRBV6-2 or TRBV6-3 and TRBJ2-2; the D gene is possibly TRBD2 (6 bases). Germline values: CDR1 MNHEY, CDR2 SVGEGT. Trimming left V 8 bases short and J 5 bases short, with 12 bases between. The CDR3 is made up of 13 amino acids. The CDR3 sequence: CASRPSGTGELFF. CDR3 bases: TGTGCCAGCCGTCCCAGCGGGACCGGGGAGCTGTTTTTT.

This clonotype came up a few times. The V gene is TRBV20-1, the J gene TRBJ2-3; unclear D gene. CDR1 is DFQATT and CDR2 is SNEGSKA in the germline V gene (reference sequence). The CDR3 length is 15 residues. The V and J ends lost 4 bases and 2 bases respectively, with 16 bases between them. CDR3 DNA: TGCAGTGCTAAGTTCCCCAGGCGAGTCACAGATACGCAGTATTTT. It is translated as CSAKFPRRVTDTQYF.

This clonotype was detected a few times. The chain carries TRBV28 and TRBJ2-7; weak D call: TRBD1 (6 bases). Trimming took 8 bases from V and 3 from J, leaving 17 bases between them. There are 14 residues in the CDR3. Germline lookup yields CDR1 MDHEN and CDR2 SYDVKM. The CDR3 DNA sequence: TGTGCCAGCCGGGACACCCCGCTAAACTACGAGCAGTACTTC. Translation gives CASRDTPLNYEQYF.

The chain uses TRBV20-1 and TRBJ2-3; D may be TRBD1 (7 bases). Per germline, CDR1 DFQATT and CDR2 SNEGSKA (reference sequence). This CDR3 has 13 residues. Between the trimmed V and J ends, which lost 0 bases and 9 bases, there was a span of 13 bases. CDR3 DNA sequence: TGCAGTGCTAGAGAGGAGGGGGCGCAAACGCAGTATTTT. Protein: CSAREEGAQTQYF.

The chain joins TRBV25-1 to TRBJ2-1; 7 bases line up with TRBD2. Trimming cost V 1 base and J 5 bases; bases outside gene matches: 8. The CDR3 length is 16 residues. Germline V CDR1 and CDR2: MGHDK, SYGVNS. The CDR3 here is CASSEWDSGHHNEQFF. The CDR3 nucleotides are TGTGCCAGCAGTGAATGGGATAGCGGGCATCACAATGAGCAGTTCTTC.

V and J are TRBV7-8 and TRBJ1-5, with a tentative D call TRBD1 (5 bases). Germline assignment: CDR1 SGHVS and CDR2 FQNEAQ. Trimming took 5 bases from V and 6 from J, leaving 17 bases between them. This CDR3 contains 15 residues. CDR3 DNA sequence: TGTGCCAGCAGCCCACAGGCCAGGTACGGTCAGCCCCAGCATTTT. Translated: CASSPQARYGQPQHF.

This clonotype was counted at least ten times. The genes are TRBV6-6 and TRBJ1-5, with D unclear. V shed 5 bases and J shed 0 bases, with 11 bases lying between them. The germline gives CDR1 MNHNY, CDR2 SVGAGI (reference sequence). This CDR3 has 15 amino acids. In DNA form, the CDR3 reads TGTGCCAGCAGTCCTGGCGGATATAGCAATCAGCCCCAGCATTTT. This gives the protein CASSPGGYSNQPQHF.

This clonotype was detected only a few times. This chain links TRBV20-1 with TRBJ2-3; no clear D gene. Germline loops: CDR1 DFQATT, CDR2 SNEGSKA (reference sequence). V was cut by 1 base and J by 2 bases, with 7 bases left in between. The CDR3 sequence is 13 residues long. The CDR3 DNA sequence: TGCAGTGCTAGAGGACCCCTCACAGATACGCAGTATTTT. Its translation is CSARGPLTDTQYF.

This clonotype was seen repeatedly, ten times or more. The gene calls are TRBV12-3 or TRBV12-4 and TRBJ2-3, with TRBD2 matching 14 bases. This CDR3 contains 15 residues. V was clipped by 7 bases and J by 5 bases; unmatched bases: 5. CDR3: CASKKGTSGGDTQYF. CDR3 nucleotide sequence: TGTGCCAGCAAAAAAGGGACTAGCGGGGGAGATACGCAGTATTTT.